The TCR beta chain described here comes from a study of T cell responses to AZD1222 COVID-19 vaccine. Comments on this clone: Its cognate antigen is unknown.

Libraries were prepared by immunoSEQ multiplex PCR; TCRdb keeps only in-frame clonotypes and omits some of them. In total, the table holds about 140,000 clones. Study outcomes and limitations: Vaccine-related CD4 TCRs covered spike, predominating at 160-218 and 743-854. Baseline testing showed seropositivity in only six AZD1222 recipients. Epitopes outside B.1.351 and B.1.1.7 mutated regions reportedly drew nearly half of spike TCRs.

Sequencing used peripheral blood. The origin of this receptor is an adult in good health.

CDR3 amino acids: CASSLGTGVEAFF. The CDR3, as DNA: TGTGCCAGCAGCTTAGGGACAGGGGTTGAAGCTTTCTTT. This chain links TRBV7-8 with TRBJ1-1, with 9 bases lining up with TRBD1. This CDR3 has 13 amino acids. Germline V gene sequence: CDR1 SGHVS, CDR2 FQNEAQ. V lost 1 base and J lost 7; bases outside the gene matches: 1.